This section outlines one T cell receptor beta chain sequence together with its context. This sample is drawn from a study of blood T cell repertoires in COVID-19. For the study at large: Whether acute or convalescent, the COVID-19 samples came from the United States, Italy and Spain. The analysed material was cDNA or gDNA that came from T cells, B-cell-depleted T cells, or PBMCs.

Per the study methods: Quantification of nucleated cells was approximated via reference gene primer amplification. Clones were read by immunoSEQ multiplex PCR, and TCRdb kept only the in-frame ones, dropping some. Clone size and the V and J calls come from that table; the DNA yielded D and trimming. The repertoire holds more than 150,000 clones, with 90% as singletons. V was clipped by 6 bases and J by 0 bases, with 8 bases between them. There are 13 residues in the CDR3. Germline CDR1 is SGHDN and CDR2 is FVKESK. The chain links TRBV14 to TRBJ1-1; D remains ambiguous. The sample consisted of peripheral blood. The source is a man between 45 and 60 years old with acute or convalescent COVID-19. The CDR3 region has the DNA TGTGCCAGCAGGGAGGCACTGAACACTGAAGCTTTCTTT. This translates into CASREALNTEAFF.